Listed below are T cell receptor beta chains from one sample, sequenced in a study of CD8 T cells in Susac syndrome. TCRdb analysed the immunoSEQ multiplex PCR reads with MiXCR anew, one entry per CDR3 protein. Of approximately 120,000 distinct CDR3 sequences in the sample, 95% to 98% are singletons; the top ten hold about 0.095%. The sequenced sample was CD4+ T cells from PBMCs. These receptors were obtained from a human donor in good health. CDR3s include the opening cysteine and the closing phenylalanine or tryptophan. The order of the fields is CDR3 protein, CDR3 DNA, V gene, D gene, clone size, J gene, CDR3 length. D genes are given only for firm matches. The size field is filled for only some rows; it gives once, few, many or a size class.

CDR3 protein: CSVRRGTGTDTQYF; CDR3 DNA: TGCAGTGTCAGGAGGGGAACGGGGACAGATACGCAGTATTTT; V gene: TRBV20-1; D gene: -; clone size: -; J gene: TRBJ2-3; CDR3 length: 14
CDR3 protein: CASSDLGTGEGYTF; CDR3 DNA: TGTGCCAGCAGCGACCTCGGGACAGGGGAAGGCTACACCTTC; V gene: TRBV9; D gene: TRBD1; clone size: -; J gene: TRBJ1-2; CDR3 length: 14
CDR3 protein: CARGTSGTQFF; CDR3 DNA: TGTGCCCGAGGGACTAGCGGGACGCAGTTCTTC; V gene: TRBV30; D gene: TRBD2; clone size: -; J gene: TRBJ2-1; CDR3 length: 11
CDR3 protein: CASSPSSAISGANVLTF; CDR3 DNA: TGTGCCAGCTCACCAAGTTCGGCGATCTCTGGGGCCAACGTCCTGACTTTC; V gene: TRBV18; D gene: -; clone size: -; J gene: TRBJ2-6; CDR3 length: 17
CDR3 protein: CASSQALDSSGANVLTF; CDR3 DNA: TGTGCCAGCAGCCAAGCCTTAGACAGCTCTGGGGCCAACGTCCTGACTTTC; V gene: TRBV3-1; D gene: -; clone size: -; J gene: TRBJ2-6; CDR3 length: 17
CDR3 protein: CASSSLPDRFETQYF; CDR3 DNA: TGTGCCAGCTCATCTCTACCGGACAGGTTTGAGACCCAGTACTTC; V gene: TRBV18; D gene: TRBD1; clone size: -; J gene: TRBJ2-5; CDR3 length: 15
CDR3 protein: CASSGQGYSNQPQHF; CDR3 DNA: TGTGCCAGCAGTGGACAGGGTTATAGCAATCAGCCCCAGCATTTT; V gene: TRBV28; D gene: TRBD1; clone size: -; J gene: TRBJ1-5; CDR3 length: 15
CDR3 protein: CASSLRQGLNYTF; CDR3 DNA: TGTGCCAGCAGTTTACGACAGGGGCTGAACTACACCTTC; V gene: TRBV28; D gene: TRBD1; clone size: -; J gene: TRBJ1-2; CDR3 length: 13
CDR3 protein: CASSHRGNYGYTF; CDR3 DNA: TGTGCCAGCAGCCACAGGGGTAACTATGGCTACACCTTC; V gene: TRBV4-2; D gene: -; clone size: -; J gene: TRBJ1-2; CDR3 length: 13
CDR3 protein: CASKLGTGGFYEQYF; CDR3 DNA: TGTGCCAGCAAACTTGGGACAGGGGGCTTCTACGAGCAGTACTTC; V gene: TRBV2; D gene: TRBD1; clone size: once; J gene: TRBJ2-7; CDR3 length: 15
CDR3 protein: CASSRERDRGDYGYTF; CDR3 DNA: TGCGCCAGCAGCAGAGAAAGGGACAGGGGTGACTATGGCTACACCTTC; V gene: TRBV4-3; D gene: TRBD1; clone size: -; J gene: TRBJ1-2; CDR3 length: 16
CDR3 protein: CARSTGFGTDTQYF; CDR3 DNA: TGTGCCCGCTCAACAGGGTTCGGCACAGATACGCAGTATTTT; V gene: TRBV30; D gene: -; clone size: -; J gene: TRBJ2-3; CDR3 length: 14
CDR3 protein: CASSYRLVGPGQGRGVAFF; CDR3 DNA: TGTGCCAGCAGCTATCGATTGGTAGGCCCCGGACAGGGAAGGGGCGTAGCTTTCTTT; V gene: TRBV5-6; D gene: TRBD1; clone size: -; J gene: TRBJ1-1; CDR3 length: 19
CDR3 protein: CASSQTTATYEQYF; CDR3 DNA: TGCGCCAGCAGCCAAACGACCGCTACCTACGAGCAGTACTTC; V gene: TRBV4-1; D gene: -; clone size: -; J gene: TRBJ2-7; CDR3 length: 14
CDR3 protein: CASSLGKHTGELFF; CDR3 DNA: TGTGCCAGCAGTTTGGGCAAACACACCGGGGAGCTGTTTTTT; V gene: TRBV12-3/TRBV12-4; D gene: -; clone size: -; J gene: TRBJ2-2; CDR3 length: 14
CDR3 protein: CASSAGSQQFF; CDR3 DNA: TGTGCCAGCAGCGCGGGATCCCAGCAGTTCTTC; V gene: TRBV9; D gene: -; clone size: once; J gene: TRBJ2-1; CDR3 length: 11
CDR3 protein: CATSRGGQNNQPQHF; CDR3 DNA: TGTGCCACCAGCAGAGGTGGGCAAAACAATCAGCCCCAGCATTTT; V gene: TRBV15; D gene: -; clone size: -; J gene: TRBJ1-5; CDR3 length: 15
CDR3 protein: CSAFDRLGPYEQYF; CDR3 DNA: TGCAGTGCTTTTGACAGGCTTGGACCCTACGAGCAGTACTTC; V gene: TRBV20-1; D gene: -; clone size: -; J gene: TRBJ2-7; CDR3 length: 14
CDR3 protein: CASRKTPNTEAFF; CDR3 DNA: TGTGCCAGCAGGAAGACACCGAACACTGAAGCTTTCTTT; V gene: TRBV2; D gene: -; clone size: once; J gene: TRBJ1-1; CDR3 length: 13
CDR3 protein: CASSLEGPQHF; CDR3 DNA: TGTGCCAGCAGTCTAGAGGGGCCCCAGCATTTT; V gene: TRBV7-9; D gene: -; clone size: -; J gene: TRBJ1-5; CDR3 length: 11
CDR3 protein: CASSPTKENIQYF; CDR3 DNA: TGTGCCAGCTCACCGACGAAGGAAAACATTCAGTACTTC; V gene: TRBV18; D gene: -; clone size: -; J gene: TRBJ2-4; CDR3 length: 13
CDR3 protein: CASSFPSMATEAFF; CDR3 DNA: TGTGCCAGCAGTTTTCCTTCTATGGCGACTGAAGCTTTCTTT; V gene: TRBV28; D gene: -; clone size: once; J gene: TRBJ1-1; CDR3 length: 14
CDR3 protein: CASTPPGTLREQYF; CDR3 DNA: TGTGCCAGCACCCCACCCGGGACTTTGCGGGAGCAGTACTTC; V gene: TRBV7-9; D gene: -; clone size: -; J gene: TRBJ2-7; CDR3 length: 14
CDR3 protein: CASSRTAENTEAFF; CDR3 DNA: TGTGCCAGCAGCCGGACCGCTGAGAACACTGAAGCTTTCTTT; V gene: TRBV7-9; D gene: -; clone size: -; J gene: TRBJ1-1; CDR3 length: 14
CDR3 protein: CASSLKREEGADTQYF; CDR3 DNA: TGTGCCAGCAGCTTAAAGCGGGAGGAGGGCGCAGATACGCAGTATTTT; V gene: TRBV7-3; D gene: TRBD2; clone size: -; J gene: TRBJ2-3; CDR3 length: 16
CDR3 protein: CSARPKTRVNTEAFF; CDR3 DNA: TGCAGTGCTAGACCCAAAACTAGGGTGAACACTGAAGCTTTCTTT; V gene: TRBV20-1; D gene: -; clone size: -; J gene: TRBJ1-1; CDR3 length: 15
CDR3 protein: CASRPSSGGSYEQYF; CDR3 DNA: TGTGCCAGCAGGCCCTCTAGCGGGGGCTCCTACGAGCAGTACTTC; V gene: TRBV6-5; D gene: TRBD2; clone size: once; J gene: TRBJ2-7; CDR3 length: 15
CDR3 protein: CASSFRVDQPQHF; CDR3 DNA: TGTGCCAGCAGTTTCAGGGTTGATCAGCCCCAGCATTTT; V gene: TRBV12-3/TRBV12-4; D gene: -; clone size: -; J gene: TRBJ1-5; CDR3 length: 13
CDR3 protein: CASSQDLVETQYF; CDR3 DNA: TGTGCCAGCAGCCAAGATCTAGTAGAGACCCAGTACTTC; V gene: TRBV3-1; D gene: -; clone size: -; J gene: TRBJ2-5; CDR3 length: 13
CDR3 protein: CASSYRALLTDTQYF; CDR3 DNA: TGCGCCAGCAGCTACCGGGCCCTACTCACAGATACGCAGTATTTT; V gene: TRBV23-1; D gene: -; clone size: -; J gene: TRBJ2-3; CDR3 length: 15
CDR3 protein: CASSPPGVETQYF; CDR3 DNA: TGTGCCAGCTCACCACCGGGGGTGGAGACCCAGTACTTC; V gene: TRBV18; D gene: -; clone size: few; J gene: TRBJ2-5; CDR3 length: 13
CDR3 protein: CASSTGDSRVYF; CDR3 DNA: TGTGCCAGCAGTACCGGGGACAGCCGGGTCTACTTT; V gene: TRBV28; D gene: TRBD1; clone size: once; J gene: TRBJ1-6; CDR3 length: 12
CDR3 protein: CATSSSNRGTGGGYEQYF; CDR3 DNA: TGTGCCACCAGCAGTAGTAACAGAGGAACGGGAGGAGGCTACGAGCAGTACTTC; V gene: TRBV15; D gene: TRBD2; clone size: -; J gene: TRBJ2-7; CDR3 length: 18
CDR3 protein: CASTPDRNTGELFF; CDR3 DNA: TGTGCCAGCACCCCCGACAGGAACACCGGGGAGCTGTTTTTT; V gene: TRBV12-3/TRBV12-4; D gene: -; clone size: -; J gene: TRBJ2-2; CDR3 length: 14
CDR3 protein: CASSLELGGAGAQYF; CDR3 DNA: TGTGCCAGCAGTTTAGAACTCGGCGGGGCAGGGGCACAGTACTTC; V gene: TRBV27; D gene: -; clone size: -; J gene: TRBJ2-7; CDR3 length: 15
CDR3 protein: CSARVRDRGSYNSPLHF; CDR3 DNA: TGCAGTGCTAGAGTACGGGACAGGGGATCTTATAATTCACCCCTCCACTTT; V gene: TRBV20-1; D gene: TRBD1; clone size: -; J gene: TRBJ1-6; CDR3 length: 17
CDR3 protein: CSASVTGVDQPQHF; CDR3 DNA: TGCAGTGCCTCCGTAACAGGGGTCGATCAGCCCCAGCATTTT; V gene: TRBV20-1; D gene: TRBD1; clone size: -; J gene: TRBJ1-5; CDR3 length: 14
CDR3 protein: CASSLGLAAAQYF; CDR3 DNA: TGTGCCAGCAGCTTGGGACTAGCGGCGGCCCAGTACTTC; V gene: TRBV7-2; D gene: TRBD2; clone size: -; J gene: TRBJ2-5; CDR3 length: 13
CDR3 protein: CASSPLEKGITEAFF; CDR3 DNA: TGTGCCAGCAGCCCCCTCGAGAAAGGTATCACTGAAGCTTTCTTT; V gene: TRBV6-5; D gene: -; clone size: -; J gene: TRBJ1-1; CDR3 length: 15
CDR3 protein: CASSLGQPGGYTF; CDR3 DNA: TGTGCCAGTAGTCTGGGACAGCCGGGTGGCTACACCTTC; V gene: TRBV19; D gene: TRBD1; clone size: -; J gene: TRBJ1-2; CDR3 length: 13
CDR3 protein: CASSLDRTSGSQYF; CDR3 DNA: TGTGCCAGCAGCTTAGATCGGACTAGCGGGAGTCAGTACTTC; V gene: TRBV11-2; D gene: TRBD2; clone size: -; J gene: TRBJ2-7; CDR3 length: 14
CDR3 protein: CASNVALGQGARGETQYF; CDR3 DNA: TGTGCCAGCAACGTGGCCTTGGGACAGGGGGCGCGGGGTGAGACCCAGTACTTC; V gene: TRBV3-1; D gene: TRBD1; clone size: -; J gene: TRBJ2-5; CDR3 length: 18
CDR3 protein: CASSYLDRGELFF; CDR3 DNA: TGTGCCAGCAGTTACCTGGACAGGGGGGAGCTGTTTTTT; V gene: TRBV6-6; D gene: TRBD1; clone size: -; J gene: TRBJ2-2; CDR3 length: 13
CDR3 protein: CASSETNYRPGWTEAFF; CDR3 DNA: TGTGCCAGCAGTGAAACGAACTACCGACCGGGGTGGACTGAAGCTTTCTTT; V gene: TRBV25-1; D gene: -; clone size: -; J gene: TRBJ1-1; CDR3 length: 17
CDR3 protein: CASSLVADEQFF; CDR3 DNA: TGCGCCAGCAGCTTGGTGGCGGATGAGCAGTTCTTC; V gene: TRBV5-1; D gene: -; clone size: -; J gene: TRBJ2-1; CDR3 length: 12
CDR3 protein: CAWSVTRAYEQYF; CDR3 DNA: TGTGCCTGGAGTGTTACTAGGGCCTACGAGCAGTACTTC; V gene: TRBV30; D gene: -; clone size: -; J gene: TRBJ2-7; CDR3 length: 13
CDR3 protein: CASSPNPGEGYGYTF; CDR3 DNA: TGTGCCAGCTCGCCAAATCCCGGGGAGGGCTATGGCTACACCTTC; V gene: TRBV18; D gene: -; clone size: -; J gene: TRBJ1-2; CDR3 length: 15